This T cell receptor beta chain was obtained from a study of cytomegalovirus exposure and HLA in healthy donors. The study ran its PCR with 60 Vbeta and 13 Jbeta primers. Method: immunoSEQ multiplex PCR; TCRdb's copy keeps in-frame clones and lacks some. The sample contains approximately 100,000 clones, 80% to 85% of which appear only once. Germline CDR1 is SGHAT and CDR2 is FQNNGV. The V and J ends lost 5 bases and 3 bases respectively, with 16 bases between them. This CDR3 contains 15 residues. This clone has a handful of counts. V and J are TRBV11-2 and TRBJ1-2; D is undetermined. The TCR was taken from a man in his forties or fifties in good health and CMV-seronegative. The specimen sequenced was PBMCs. CDR3 region: CASSLGLGLHYGYTF. CDR3 DNA sequence: TGTGCCAGCAGCCTTGGACTAGGGCTGCACTATGGCTACACCTTC.